These 18 T cell receptor beta chains were sequenced from one sample in a study of T cell repertoires in cytomegalovirus infection. TCRdb recomputed calls from the reads with MiXCR, one row per CDR3 protein. There are 150,000 to 200,000 distinct CDR3 sequences in the sample; roughly 14% occur only once, and 25% to 30% lies in the top ten. Sequencing was performed on PBMCs. All receptors come from a human donor in good health (CMV status not recorded). Some clones in this sample may be carry-over from other donors' samples.

This clonotype was seen ten or more times. The rearrangement uses TRBV7-6 and TRBJ1-1; D is unclear. The germline V gene encodes CDR1 SGHVS and CDR2 FNYEAQ. Trimming took off 5 bases at V and 0 bases at J, with 7 bases between the two ends. The CDR3 consists of 13 residues. CDR3 amino acids: CASSQDLNTEAFF. The CDR3 DNA reads as TGTGCCAGCAGCCAGGATTTGAACACTGAAGCTTTCTTT.

This clonotype was observed at least ten times. The rearrangement joins TRBV7-2 to TRBJ2-7; a possible D gene is TRBD2 (6 bases). V lost 3 bases and J lost 2, with 14 bases in between. Germline-derived CDR1 and CDR2 are SGHTA and FQGNSA. The CDR3 is made up of 15 amino acids. Written as DNA, the CDR3 is TGTGCCAGCAGCTTCGGGGGTGGGAAGACCTACGAGCAGTACTTC. Its protein is CASSFGGGKTYEQYF.

This clonotype was observed at least ten times. The gene calls are TRBV7-3 and TRBJ2-1; TRBD2 agrees at 9 bases. The CDR3 runs 20 residues. CDR1 and CDR2 (germline): SGHTA, FQGTGA. Trimming at V came to 5 bases and at J to 3 bases, leaving 20 bases not matched to a gene. The CDR3: CASSLKGGGARPKDYNEQFF. CDR3 in DNA: TGTGCCAGCAGCCTAAAGGGCGGGGGGGCCAGACCCAAAGACTACAATGAGCAGTTCTTC.

Ten or more counts support this clonotype. The V and J genes are TRBV7-8 and TRBJ2-1; maybe TRBD2 (7 bases). This CDR3 spans 15 amino acids. The V gene's germline CDR1 is SGHVS and CDR2 FQNEAQ. Trimming pared 6 bases from V and 9 bases from J, leaving 21 bases between. The CDR3 region has the DNA TGTGCCAGCAGAATAGGGGACACGGGAGGAGGTGAGCAGTTCTTC. Translation gives CASRIGDTGGGEQFF.

The genes are TRBV28 and TRBJ2-2; no clear D. CDR3 length: 16 residues. V gave up 7 bases and J gave up 2 bases, with 17 bases separating them. The germline V gene has CDR1 MDHEN and CDR2 SYDVKM. The CDR3 sequence is CASTQRKGFNTGELFF. The DNA for the CDR3 is TGTGCCAGCACCCAAAGGAAAGGGTTTAACACCGGGGAGCTGTTTTTT. The complete variable domain, with remaining parts taken from reference TRBV28 and TRBJ2-2, reads DVKVTQSSRYLVKRTGEKVFLECVQDMDHENMFWYRQDPGLGLRLIYFSYDVKMKEKGDIPEGYSVSREKKERFSLILESASTNQTSMYLCASTQRKGFNTGELFFGEGSRLTVL.

This clonotype was observed a handful of times. The chain has TRBV5-1 and TRBJ1-1; possibly TRBD1 for D (5 bases). Germline CDR1 reads SGHRS; CDR2 reads YFSETQ. The CDR3 is 15 residues long. Trimming pared 4 bases from V and 0 bases from J, leaving 13 bases between. CDR3 nucleotides: TGCGCCAGCAGCCAGATCCAGGGTTTGAACACTGAAGCTTTCTTT. Amino acid sequence: CASSQIQGLNTEAFF.

This clonotype was recorded many times. The V gene is TRBV11-2, the J gene TRBJ2-3; TRBD1 agrees at 10 bases. Trimming at V came to 3 bases and at J to 3 bases, leaving 3 bases not matched to a gene. The CDR3 covers 15 residues. The germline gives CDR1 SGHAT, CDR2 FQNNGV. DNA for the CDR3: TGTGCCAGCAGCTTCCCGGGACAGGGGACAGATACGCAGTATTTT. Encoded protein: CASSFPGQGTDTQYF.

In this sample, this clonotype turned up many times. The chain joins TRBV20-1 to TRBJ2-1; 12 positions agree with TRBD2. The CDR3 has 17 amino acids. Germline CDR1 DFQATT, CDR2 SNEGSKA (reference sequence). J gave up 10 bases and V 1 base, and 14 bases lay outside the gene matches. As DNA, the CDR3 is TGCAGTGCTAGAGGGCTCGCTAGCGGGAGGGCCCGGGAAGAGCAGTTCTTC. Encoded protein: CSARGLASGRAREEQFF.

This chain joins TRBV11-2 and TRBJ2-3; 8 bases match TRBD1. J gave up 2 bases and V 5 bases, and 6 bases lay outside the gene matches. This CDR3 is built from 15 residues. Per the germline V gene, CDR1 is SGHAT and CDR2 is FQNNGV. The CDR3 spells CASSPTGAPTDTQYF. CDR3 in DNA: TGTGCCAGCAGCCCGACAGGGGCACCCACAGATACGCAGTATTTT.

This clonotype was seen many times. The chain has TRBV28 and TRBJ1-2, with D possibly being TRBD1 (5 bases). Looked up from germline, CDR1 is MDHEN and CDR2 is SYDVKM. This CDR3 has 13 residues. With 4 bases removed from V and 6 bases from J, the gap between germline ends came to 12 bases. The CDR3 is CASSYDRSNGYTF. In nucleotides, the CDR3 is TGTGCCAGCAGTTACGACAGATCCAATGGCTACACCTTC.

This chain links TRBV20-1 with TRBJ2-1; 7 bases line up with TRBD2. CDR1 and CDR2 from the germline V gene are DFQATT and SNEGSKA (reference sequence). The V and J ends lost 8 bases and 3 bases, in that order; junction bases with no gene match: 13. The CDR3 contains 15 residues. The CDR3 loop is CSTKDGGSDYNEQFF. As DNA, the CDR3 is TGCAGTACGAAAGACGGGGGGAGCGACTACAATGAGCAGTTCTTC.

This clonotype has at least ten counts. V usage is TRBV7-9 and J usage is TRBJ2-1, with no clear D. V lost 7 bases to trimming and J lost 5 bases, with 12 bases between them. Germline values: CDR1 SEHNR, CDR2 FQNEAQ (reference sequence). This CDR3 has 13 amino acids. In nucleotides, the CDR3 is TGTGCCAGCACCTCTAACCTGGACAATGAGCAGTTCTTC. It codes for CASTSNLDNEQFF.

The table lists this clonotype with many counts. The chain carries TRBV4-1 and TRBJ1-1, with D possibly being TRBD1 (5 bases). The CDR3 contains 14 residues. Trimming shortened V by 4 bases and J by 1 base, and 10 bases separated the two germline ends. Looked up from germline, CDR1 is MGHRA and CDR2 is YSYEKL. The CDR3 is CASSRNRQNTEAFF. The CDR3 coding sequence is TGCGCCAGCAGCCGTAACAGGCAGAACACTGAAGCTTTCTTT.

This clonotype has a count of ten or more. The chain is built from TRBV7-6 and TRBJ2-7, with 7 bases identical to TRBD1. CDR1 is SGHVS, CDR2 FNYEAQ, per germline. The trim removed 8 bases at V and 5 bases at J, leaving 9 bases unmatched. This CDR3 has 13 residues. The CDR3 spells CASLHEGGDEQYF. The CDR3 nucleotides are TGTGCCAGCCTGCACGAAGGGGGCGACGAGCAGTACTTC.

Of note for this clonotype: The CDR3 end shows no conserved phenylalanine or tryptophan, and so a read error is likely. The chain links TRBV20-1 to TRBJ2-1; perhaps TRBD1 as D (6 bases). CDR1 is DFQATT, CDR2 SNEGSKA, per germline (reference sequence). V was shortened by 2 bases and J by 0 bases, with 14 bases between the two germline ends. The CDR3 loop spans 16 amino acids. The DNA of the CDR3 is TGCAGTGCTAGAAGAGACAGGCTGAGCTCCTACAATGAGCAGTTCCTC. This translates into CSARRDRLSSYNEQFL.

This clonotype was seen a few times. This rearrangement joins TRBV6-1 to TRBJ2-3, with a tentative D call TRBD2 (5 bases). Germline-derived CDR1 and CDR2 are MNHNS and SASEGT. This CDR3 region has 13 residues. V was trimmed by 8 bases and J by 2 bases, leaving 11 bases between them. CDR3 DNA: TGTGCCAGCGGGAGAGGATTCACAGATACGCAGTATTTT. Its protein product is CASGRGFTDTQYF.

DNA of the CDR3: TGCAGCGCCAGCCCCCGGAGAGAAAATAGCAATCAGCCCCAGCATTTT. Amino acid sequence: CSASPRRENSNQPQHF. J is TRBJ1-5 and V is TRBV29-1; D unresolved. Trimming pared 7 bases from V and 0 bases from J, leaving 19 bases between. The germline V gene encodes CDR1 SQVTM and CDR2 ANQGSEA. This CDR3 has 16 amino acids.

In its sample, this clonotype was seen a few times. The J gene is TRBJ2-5, the V gene TRBV20-1; D could derive from TRBD1 or TRBD2 (5 bases each). Germline CDR1 DFQATT, CDR2 SNEGSKA (reference sequence). The V end was cut by 4 bases, the J end by 5 bases, with 17 bases between. CDR3 length: 14 residues. DNA of the CDR3: TGCAGTGCTACCCCGGGACCCCCTGGGGAGACCCAGTACTTC. Its translation is CSATPGPPGETQYF.